This is a list of T cell receptor beta chains from one sample in a study of shared clonotypes between healthy human individuals. TCRdb's table, derived via immunoSEQ multiplex PCR, lists solely in-frame clones and lacks some. The table shows some 1,400,000 clones, with approximately 96% occurring only once. Sequencing was carried out using naive CD4+ T cells sorted from blood. Receptors originate from a man younger than 40 in good health. The CDR3 runs from the conserved cysteine through the conserved F or W. The D gene is left open where the match is weak. The size of a clone is reported for some rows only, either as once, few or many, or as a class for expanded clones.

v_call: TRBV19
clone_size: -
j_call: TRBJ1-1
d_call: -
cdr3_aa: CASSIGRAARTEAFF
cdr3_nt: TGTGCCAGTAGTATAGGAAGAGCAGCCCGGACTGAAGCTTTCTTT

v_call: TRBV19
clone_size: once
j_call: TRBJ2-7
d_call: TRBD2
cdr3_aa: CASSISLGTSGRAHEQYF
cdr3_nt: TGTGCCAGTAGTATATCCCTTGGGACTAGCGGGAGGGCCCACGAGCAGTACTTC

v_call: TRBV11-3
clone_size: -
j_call: TRBJ2-5
d_call: TRBD2
cdr3_aa: CASSLGLAGYETQYF
cdr3_nt: TGTGCCAGCAGCTTAGGACTAGCGGGATATGAGACCCAGTACTTC

v_call: TRBV25-1
clone_size: -
j_call: TRBJ1-2
d_call: -
cdr3_aa: CATRDHGYTF
cdr3_nt: TGTGCCACCAGAGATCATGGCTACACCTTC

v_call: TRBV11-2
clone_size: -
j_call: TRBJ1-1
d_call: -
cdr3_aa: CASSSPVGGGNTEAFF
cdr3_nt: TGTGCCAGCAGCTCTCCGGTGGGAGGAGGGAACACTGAAGCTTTCTTT

v_call: TRBV7-9
clone_size: -
j_call: TRBJ2-3
d_call: TRBD2
cdr3_aa: CASSSLASGSSGTDTQYF
cdr3_nt: TGTGCCAGCAGCTCCTTGGCTAGCGGGAGCTCAGGCACAGATACGCAGTATTTT

v_call: TRBV2
clone_size: -
j_call: TRBJ2-1
d_call: -
cdr3_aa: CASGKQGPSPEQFF
cdr3_nt: TGTGCCAGCGGAAAACAGGGCCCAAGCCCCGAGCAGTTCTTC

v_call: TRBV5-1
clone_size: -
j_call: TRBJ1-4
d_call: -
cdr3_aa: CASSLGPGVEKLFF
cdr3_nt: TGCGCCAGCAGCTTGGGACCTGGCGTTGAAAAACTGTTTTTT

v_call: TRBV28
clone_size: -
j_call: TRBJ2-1
d_call: TRBD2
cdr3_aa: CASSLRRTSGLVNEQFF
cdr3_nt: TGTGCCAGCAGTTTACGTAGGACTAGCGGTTTGGTGAATGAGCAGTTCTTC

v_call: TRBV28
clone_size: -
j_call: TRBJ2-5
d_call: -
cdr3_aa: CASRSREMGTQYF
cdr3_nt: TGTGCCAGCAGGTCCAGGGAAATGGGGACCCAGTACTTC

v_call: TRBV11-3
clone_size: -
j_call: TRBJ2-7
d_call: -
cdr3_aa: CASSLDPVHEQYF
cdr3_nt: TGTGCCAGCAGCTTAGATCCTGTCCACGAGCAGTACTTC

v_call: TRBV19
clone_size: -
j_call: TRBJ2-2
d_call: TRBD1
cdr3_aa: CASPRTGAGELFF
cdr3_nt: TGTGCCAGTCCCCGGACAGGAGCGGGGGAGCTGTTTTTT

v_call: TRBV30
clone_size: -
j_call: TRBJ2-7
d_call: TRBD1
cdr3_aa: CAWSKGGQGYEQYF
cdr3_nt: TGTGCCTGGAGTAAGGGGGGACAGGGCTACGAGCAGTACTTC

v_call: TRBV2
clone_size: -
j_call: TRBJ2-7
d_call: TRBD2
cdr3_aa: CASIGEVAGGSEQYF
cdr3_nt: TGTGCCAGCATTGGGGAGGTAGCGGGAGGGAGCGAGCAGTACTTC

v_call: TRBV5-5
clone_size: -
j_call: TRBJ2-1
d_call: TRBD2
cdr3_aa: CASSFREGSSYNEQFF
cdr3_nt: TGTGCCAGCAGCTTCCGGGAGGGCTCCTCTTACAATGAGCAGTTCTTC

v_call: TRBV5-1
clone_size: -
j_call: TRBJ1-1
d_call: -
cdr3_aa: CASSAFSALEAFF
cdr3_nt: TGCGCCAGCAGCGCATTCAGCGCCCTTGAAGCTTTCTTT

v_call: TRBV5-1
clone_size: once
j_call: TRBJ2-7
d_call: TRBD2
cdr3_aa: CASRTGLAGFEQYF
cdr3_nt: TGCGCCAGCAGGACCGGACTAGCGGGATTCGAGCAGTACTTC

v_call: TRBV4-3
clone_size: -
j_call: TRBJ2-5
d_call: -
cdr3_aa: CASSQLLKETQYF
cdr3_nt: TGCGCCAGCAGCCAATTATTGAAAGAGACCCAGTACTTC

v_call: TRBV18
clone_size: -
j_call: TRBJ1-3
d_call: -
cdr3_aa: CASSPGASSGNTIYF
cdr3_nt: TGTGCCAGCTCACCAGGGGCGAGCTCTGGAAACACCATATATTTT

v_call: TRBV5-1
clone_size: -
j_call: TRBJ2-7
d_call: TRBD2
cdr3_aa: CASSWGLAGEGSEQYF
cdr3_nt: TGCGCCAGCAGCTGGGGACTAGCGGGAGAGGGATCCGAGCAGTACTTC

v_call: TRBV7-8
clone_size: -
j_call: TRBJ1-5
d_call: -
cdr3_aa: CASSLSPIYQPQHF
cdr3_nt: TGTGCCAGCAGCCTCAGCCCAATTTATCAGCCCCAGCATTTT

v_call: TRBV11-2
clone_size: once
j_call: TRBJ1-3
d_call: -
cdr3_aa: CASSLESVVRSGNTIYF
cdr3_nt: TGTGCCAGCAGCTTAGAATCGGTCGTCCGCTCTGGAAACACCATATATTTT

v_call: TRBV19
clone_size: -
j_call: TRBJ2-7
d_call: TRBD2
cdr3_aa: CASSIPGSGRYEQYF
cdr3_nt: TGTGCCAGTAGTATTCCGGGTAGCGGGAGGTACGAGCAGTACTTC

v_call: TRBV5-1
clone_size: -
j_call: TRBJ2-4
d_call: -
cdr3_aa: CASSYPGAKNIQYF
cdr3_nt: TGCGCCAGCAGCTATCCGGGAGCCAAAAACATTCAGTACTTC

v_call: TRBV7-2
clone_size: -
j_call: TRBJ2-1
d_call: TRBD2
cdr3_aa: CASSLAAAAGGYNEQFF
cdr3_nt: TGTGCCAGCAGCTTAGCCGCGGCGGCGGGGGGATACAATGAGCAGTTCTTC

v_call: TRBV5-1
clone_size: -
j_call: TRBJ2-7
d_call: -
cdr3_aa: CASSLANQGEQYF
cdr3_nt: TGCGCCAGCAGCTTGGCGAACCAGGGCGAGCAGTACTTC

v_call: TRBV2
clone_size: -
j_call: TRBJ2-5
d_call: -
cdr3_aa: CASGSTVQETQYF
cdr3_nt: TGTGCCAGCGGTTCGACAGTTCAAGAGACCCAGTACTTC

v_call: TRBV7-9
clone_size: -
j_call: TRBJ2-2
d_call: -
cdr3_aa: CASSSGWKQTGELFF
cdr3_nt: TGTGCCAGCAGCTCGGGGTGGAAGCAAACCGGGGAGCTGTTTTTT

v_call: TRBV28
clone_size: -
j_call: TRBJ2-1
d_call: TRBD2
cdr3_aa: CASSLFIAGVHEQFF
cdr3_nt: TGTGCCAGCAGTTTATTTATAGCGGGAGTCCATGAGCAGTTCTTC

v_call: TRBV5-1
clone_size: -
j_call: TRBJ2-7
d_call: -
cdr3_aa: CASSLRRDGVVPYEQYF
cdr3_nt: TGCGCCAGCAGCTTGCGGCGGGATGGGGTCGTCCCCTACGAGCAGTACTTC

v_call: TRBV10-3
clone_size: -
j_call: TRBJ2-3
d_call: -
cdr3_aa: CAISEGTDTQYF
cdr3_nt: TGTGCCATCAGTGAGGGCACAGATACGCAGTATTTT

v_call: TRBV7-2
clone_size: -
j_call: TRBJ2-7
d_call: -
cdr3_aa: CASSLWSTYEQYF
cdr3_nt: TGTGCCAGCAGCTTATGGTCTACCTACGAGCAGTACTTC

v_call: TRBV7-9
clone_size: -
j_call: TRBJ2-3
d_call: TRBD1
cdr3_aa: CASSRDRGTDTQYF
cdr3_nt: TGTGCCAGCAGCAGGGACAGGGGTACAGATACGCAGTATTTT

v_call: TRBV19
clone_size: -
j_call: TRBJ2-7
d_call: TRBD1
cdr3_aa: CASSLPGQGNEQYF
cdr3_nt: TGTGCCAGTAGTCTACCGGGACAGGGCAACGAGCAGTACTTC

v_call: TRBV5-1
clone_size: -
j_call: TRBJ2-1
d_call: TRBD2
cdr3_aa: CASSPVWRTGTSGRKPIEQFF
cdr3_nt: TGCGCCAGCAGCCCCGTCTGGCGTACTGGGACTAGCGGGAGAAAACCCATTGAGCAGTTCTTC